Below are 26 T cell receptor beta chains sequenced from a single sample in a study of monozygotic twins with inflammatory bowel disease. Reprocessing the 5' RACE reads, TCRdb reports a single entry for every CDR3 protein and omits DNA. This sample contains 80,000 or so distinct CDR3 sequences. The sample taken for sequencing was blood. The origin of the receptors is a human donor with ulcerative colitis or Crohn's disease, or a healthy co-twin of an affected twin (not recorded which).

The J gene is TRBJ2-7, the V gene TRBV18; TCRdb's D gene call, TRBD2, goes unchecked for lack of DNA. This CDR3 is 14 amino acids long. Looked up from germline, CDR1 is KGHSH and CDR2 is LQKENI. CDR3 region: CASSRTSEGLEQYF.

This rearrangement joins TRBV27 to TRBJ1-2; TCRdb selects TRBD1, and the lack of DNA leaves this call unchecked. Germline V gene sequence: CDR1 MNHEY, CDR2 SMNVEV (reference sequence). The CDR3 runs to 14 residues. The CDR3 here is CASSFIGGGYGYTF.

The V call is TRBV5-8, the J call TRBJ1-5. The CDR3 consists of 18 residues. Germline V gives CDR1 SGHTS, CDR2 YDEGEE. The chain's CDR3 is CASSPPQGPIFSNQPQHF.

The chain has TRBV11-3 and TRBJ2-2; the TRBD1 assignment by TCRdb is unverifiable without DNA. CDR3 size: 17 residues. From germline, CDR1 is SGHNT and CDR2 YENEEA. The CDR3 protein is CASSLGTAGKGTGELFF.

This chain uses TRBV29-1 with TRBJ2-2; TCRdb's D call of TRBD2 is untestable without DNA. This CDR3 is built from 15 residues. Per germline, CDR1 SQVTM and CDR2 ANQGSEA. This CDR3 is CSVAHGPAWAGELFF.

This sequence joins TRBV27 and TRBJ2-3; TCRdb picks TRBD1, but there is no DNA to check that call. This CDR3 has 13 residues. Germline loops: CDR1 MNHEY, CDR2 SMNVEV (reference sequence). CDR3 sequence: CASSLQGSDTQYF.

J is TRBJ2-3 and V is TRBV5-4; the D call from TCRdb, TRBD1, cannot be confirmed without DNA. The CDR3 is 17 amino acids. Germline assignment: CDR1 SGHNT and CDR2 YYREEE (reference sequence). The CDR3 region is CASSRIQKRGPTDTQYF.

V is TRBV7-3 and J is TRBJ2-3. The length of the CDR3 is 16 residues. The germline V gene has CDR1 SGHTA and CDR2 FQGTGA. Here the CDR3 reads CASSSSISFGADTQYF.

The chain is built from TRBV5-1 and TRBJ2-7. The CDR3 consists of 13 residues. Germline CDR1 and CDR2: SGHRS and YFSETQ. CDR3 loop: CASSLGGETSQYF.

The CDR3 reads CASSLKGGGEQYF. V gene TRBV12-3 or TRBV12-4 combines with J gene TRBJ2-7; with no DNA, the TCRdb D assignment of TRBD2 cannot be verified. This CDR3 comprises 13 residues.

This sequence joins TRBV2 and TRBJ1-1. Germline V gene lookup returns CDR1 SNHLY and CDR2 FYNNEI. The CDR3 has 11 amino acids. The CDR3 region is CASSMSTEAFF.

J is TRBJ2-5 and V is TRBV20-1; TCRdb proposes TRBD2, but this gene call is untestable without DNA. CDR3 length equals 19 residues. Germline-derived CDR1 and CDR2 are DFQATT and SNEGSKA (reference sequence). This CDR3 reads CSARDLRLAAQTFQETQYF.

V and J are TRBV20-1 and TRBJ1-1; the D call from TCRdb, TRBD1, cannot be confirmed without DNA. Per germline, CDR1 DFQATT and CDR2 SNEGSKA (reference sequence). The CDR3 loop spans 12 amino acids. The CDR3 region is CRAGTGLTEAFF.

The CDR3 protein is CSAGLDRGGFF. The rearrangement joins TRBV20-1 to TRBJ2-1; TCRdb's assignment of TRBD1 cannot be checked, as there is no DNA. The CDR3 has 11 amino acids. Germline V gives CDR1 DFQATT, CDR2 SNEGSKA (reference sequence).

CDR3 sequence: CASSLGSHYGYTF. This chain joins TRBV5-1 and TRBJ1-2. The germline V gene encodes CDR1 SGHRS and CDR2 YFSETQ. The CDR3 spans 13 residues. Complete variable domain (other parts from reference TRBV5-1 and TRBJ1-2): KAGVTQTPRYLIKTRGQQVTLSCSPISGHRSVSWYQQTPGQGLQFLFEYFSETQRNKGNFPGRFSGRQFSNSRSEMNVSTLELGDSALYLCASSLGSHYGYTFGSGTRLTVV.

The chain employs TRBV12-3 or TRBV12-4 and TRBJ1-4; lacking DNA, the TRBD1 call made by TCRdb goes unchecked. CDR3 size: 17 residues. CDR3 region: CASSLARGQGDNEKLFF.

CDR3 loop: CASSLARTSTYNEQFF. This rearrangement joins TRBV5-1 to TRBJ2-1; TCRdb designates TRBD2, a call that cannot be tested without DNA. Germline V gene data show CDR1 as SGHRS and CDR2 as YFSETQ. The CDR3 runs to 16 residues.

The CDR3 here is CASSSPQGPTGELFF. The chain couples TRBV28 to TRBJ2-2; TCRdb's D gene call, TRBD1, goes unchecked for lack of DNA. Looked up from germline, CDR1 is MDHEN and CDR2 is SYDVKM. This CDR3 is 15 amino acids long.

The rearrangement links TRBV5-1 to TRBJ2-7; the TCRdb call, TRBD2, lacks DNA for checking. Germline CDR1 is SGHRS and CDR2 is YFSETQ. The length of the CDR3 is 13 residues. The CDR3 is CASRTSGGYEQYF.

J is TRBJ2-4 and V is TRBV13; the D gene TCRdb calls, TRBD1, cannot be checked with no DNA. The CDR3 has 16 residues. CDR1 PRHDT and CDR2 FYEKMQ come from the germline V gene (reference sequence). The chain's CDR3 is CASSYPGTVAKNIQYF.

The J gene is TRBJ2-5, the V gene TRBV21-1; there is no DNA to check the TCRdb D call of TRBD2. TRBV21-1 is a pseudogene. CDR3 size: 16 residues. CDR3 sequence: CASSIFRTSGGRTQYF.

The chain is built from TRBV5-4 and TRBJ2-1; TCRdb's assignment of TRBD2 cannot be checked, as there is no DNA. CDR1 SGHNT and CDR2 YYREEE come from the germline V gene (reference sequence). The CDR3 totals 17 residues. The CDR3 loop reads CASSRTSGGYSYNEQFF.

The rearrangement joins TRBV5-1 to TRBJ2-1; TCRdb's D call, TRBD1, is unchecked because there is no DNA. CDR1 is SGHRS and CDR2 is YFSETQ in the germline V gene. The CDR3 loop spans 14 amino acids. CDR3 region: CASRVRGDENEQFF.

V is TRBV5-1 and J is TRBJ2-3; TCRdb proposes TRBD1, but this gene call is untestable without DNA. This CDR3 has 14 amino acids. CDR1 and CDR2 from the germline V gene are SGHRS and YFSETQ. CDR3 sequence reads: CASSPGQAADTQYF.

The J gene is TRBJ1-4, the V gene TRBV7-9. The length of the CDR3 is 14 residues. In germline, CDR1 is SEHNR, CDR2 FQNEAQ (reference sequence). The CDR3 loop reads CASSLRVGDEKLFF.

The chain has TRBV7-9 and TRBJ2-5; the TRBD2 assignment by TCRdb is unverifiable without DNA. The CDR3 consists of 14 residues. Germline CDR1 and CDR2: SEHNR and FQNEAQ (reference sequence). The CDR3: CASSSSGLPGTQYF.